These 26 T cell receptor beta chains came from one sample sequenced in a study of response to subunit inactivated influenza vaccine. Each CDR3 protein is one row after TCRdb ran MiXCR on the RT-PCR reads. This repertoire shows about 190,000 distinct CDR3 sequences, around an eighth found once; its top ten account for 26%. Sequenced material: CD8+ T cells sorted from PBMCs, taken 4 to 6 days after vaccination. All receptors come from a man in his fifties or sixties who received an inactivated influenza vaccine.

This clonotype occurred a few times. This chain joins TRBV7-8 and TRBJ2-2; D is perhaps TRBD2 (6 bases). The V end was cut by 2 bases, the J end by 4 bases, with 17 bases between. Germline loops: CDR1 SGHVS, CDR2 FQNEAQ. This CDR3 spans 17 amino acids. CDR3: CASSLTPSAVSTGELFF. CDR3 DNA sequence: TGTGCCAGCAGCTTAACCCCTAGCGCGGTATCCACCGGGGAGCTGTTTTTT.

This clonotype was found many times. This sequence joins TRBV6-5 and TRBJ2-7; TRBD2 is a possible D gene (6 bases). Germline V gene data show CDR1 as MNHEY and CDR2 as SVGAGI. The length of the CDR3 is 16 residues. Trimming took 0 bases from V and 2 from J, leaving 14 bases between them. CDR3 coding DNA: TGTGCCAGCAGTTACTCGATAGTGCGGGGCACCTACGAGCAGTACTTC. Residues: CASSYSIVRGTYEQYF.

This chain joins TRBV7-2 and TRBJ1-1; 9 nucleotides line up with TRBD1. The CDR3 runs to 17 residues. V gave up 2 bases and J gave up 1 base; unmatched junction bases: 8. Germline CDR1 reads SGHTA; CDR2 reads FQGNSA. The CDR3 DNA reads as TGTGCCAGCAGCTTAATACAGGGGGCGGGTGGGAACACTGAAGCTTTCTTT. Its translation: CASSLIQGAGGNTEAFF.

The V gene is TRBV4-3, the J gene TRBJ2-7; weak D call: TRBD2 (6 bases). Germline V lookup: CDR1 LGHNA, CDR2 YSLEER. V lost 0 bases to trimming and J lost 7 bases, with 16 bases between them. There are 15 residues in the CDR3. CDR3 in amino acids: CASSQDPWEVGEQYF. CDR3 bases: TGCGCCAGCAGCCAAGATCCGTGGGAGGTGGGGGAGCAGTACTTC.

This clonotype has more than one count but fewer than ten. V and J are TRBV18 and TRBJ1-5; D is possibly TRBD1 (5 bases). Germline V lookup: CDR1 KGHSH, CDR2 LQKENI. Trimming stripped 5 bases from V and 2 bases from J, with 13 bases between. The CDR3 runs 15 residues. DNA for the CDR3: TGTGCCAGCTCAGATAGGGACTCGGGCAATCAGCCCCAGCATTTT. It translates to CASSDRDSGNQPQHF. Using reference TRBV18 and TRBJ1-5 for the parts outside the CDR3, the full variable domain is NAGVMQNPRHLVRRRGQEARLRCSPMKGHSHVYWYRQLPEEGLKFMVYLQKENIIDESGMPKERFSAEFPKEGPSILRIQQVVRGDSAAYFCASSDRDSGNQPQHFGDGTRLSIL.

In its sample, this clonotype was seen a few times. The rearrangement joins TRBV5-4 to TRBJ2-1, with a tentative D call TRBD1 (5 bases). The germline V gene has CDR1 SGHNT and CDR2 YYREEE (reference sequence). The CDR3 is made up of 16 amino acids. Trimming shortened V by 0 bases and J by 2 bases, and 12 bases separated the two germline ends. The CDR3 region has the DNA TGTGCCAGCAGCTTGGCCTGGCAGGGCGCCTACAATGAGCAGTTCTTC. It is translated as CASSLAWQGAYNEQFF.

J is TRBJ1-1 and V is TRBV6-5, with D possibly TRBD1 on 5 matching bases. Trimming stripped 0 bases from V and 0 bases from J, with 8 bases between. Germline V gene data show CDR1 as MNHEY and CDR2 as SVGAGI. The CDR3 contains 15 residues. In DNA form, the CDR3 reads TGTGCCAGCAGTTACTCTCCGGGGGTGAACACTGAAGCTTTCTTT. This translates into CASSYSPGVNTEAFF.

There are a few counts of this clonotype. The chain combines TRBV6-5 with TRBJ2-7, with D perhaps TRBD1 (5 bases). From germline, CDR1 is MNHEY and CDR2 SVGAGI. Trimming cost V 1 base and J 6 bases, with 16 bases left between them. The CDR3 totals 15 residues. CDR3 sequence (DNA): TGTGCCAGCAGTTACTATATACCCAGGGTCGGCGAGCAGTACTTC. Amino acids: CASSYYIPRVGEQYF.

The CDR3 coding sequence is TGTGCCAGCAGTTACTCCCCCCCCGGGGGGCGTCCCCAAGAGACCCAGTACTTC. Protein sequence: CASSYSPPGGRPQETQYF. This sequence joins TRBV6-5 and TRBJ2-5, with a weak D call TRBD2 (7 bases). CDR1 and CDR2 from the germline V gene are MNHEY and SVGAGI. V lost 0 bases and J lost 1, with 18 bases in between. This CDR3 is 18 amino acids long.

This clonotype was picked up a small number of times. The CDR3 protein is CASSLGAIDGGLYQPQHF. DNA for the CDR3: TGCGCCAGCAGCTTGGGTGCTATAGATGGCGGCCTTTATCAGCCCCAGCATTTT. The gene calls are TRBV5-1 and TRBJ1-5; no firm D call. Germline CDR1 SGHRS, CDR2 YFSETQ. V shed 0 bases and J shed 5 bases, with 21 bases lying between them. This CDR3 comprises 18 residues.

This clonotype was counted once. This could be a read error, since a much larger clone is one nucleotide away. The rearrangement links TRBV6-2 or TRBV6-3 to TRBJ2-7; TRBD1 might be the D (6 bases). Deletions cut 4 bases from V and 5 bases from J, with 12 bases between. The CDR3 has 13 residues. The germline V gene encodes CDR1 MNHEY and CDR2 SVGEGT. CDR3 nucleotides: TGTGCCAGCAGTTCAGGGGCCCCCAACGAGCAGTACTTC. It encodes CASSSGAPNEQYF.

At least ten counts were recorded for this clonotype. The chain carries TRBV20-1 and TRBJ2-5; TRBD2 aligns across 11 bases. CDR3 length equals 14 residues. Per germline, CDR1 DFQATT and CDR2 SNEGSKA (reference sequence). V shed 1 base and J 2 bases; nucleotides not matched to a gene: 0. The CDR3 sequence is CSARGTSGQETQYF. CDR3 nucleotide sequence: TGCAGTGCTAGAGGGACTAGCGGGCAAGAGACCCAGTACTTC.

The chain combines TRBV5-1 with TRBJ1-4; D is perhaps TRBD1 (6 bases). Germline V gene lookup returns CDR1 SGHRS and CDR2 YFSETQ. CDR3 length: 15 amino acids. V was trimmed by 4 bases and J by 7 bases, leaving 17 bases between them. CDR3 residues: CASSPRGGGGEKLFF. For the CDR3, the DNA is TGCGCCAGCAGCCCCCGCGGGGGCGGGGGTGAAAAACTGTTTTTT.

This clonotype was recorded a few times. The chain employs TRBV6-2 or TRBV6-3 and TRBJ2-1; 11 nucleotides align to TRBD2. The CDR3 extends over 15 amino acids. Trimming cost V 6 bases and J 5 bases; bases outside gene matches: 6. CDR1 MNHEY and CDR2 SVGEGT come from the germline V gene. The CDR3: CASSRLAGHDNEQFF. The CDR3 DNA is TGTGCCAGCAGCCGACTAGCGGGGCATGACAATGAGCAGTTCTTC.

The J gene is TRBJ2-3, the V gene TRBV5-5; D gene uncertain. This CDR3 comprises 15 residues. Trimming removed 0 bases at V and 0 bases at J, with 8 bases between. Per germline, CDR1 SGHKS and CDR2 YYEKEE (reference sequence). The CDR3 nucleotides read TGTGCCAGCAGCTTGGCCCTCGGTAGCACAGATACGCAGTATTTT. The encoded protein is CASSLALGSTDTQYF.

This clonotype appeared many times. This chain links TRBV29-1 with TRBJ2-3, with unresolved D. Per germline, CDR1 SQVTM and CDR2 ANQGSEA. CDR3 length: 13 residues. V shed 1 base and J shed 6 bases, with 11 bases lying between them. The CDR3 sequence: CSVEVGITDTQYF. CDR3 coding DNA: TGCAGCGTTGAAGTGGGGATAACGGATACGCAGTATTTT.

The chain employs TRBV3-1 and TRBJ2-1, with TRBD2 matching 8 bases. V gave up 1 base and J gave up 6 bases; unmatched junction bases: 5. This CDR3 region has 15 residues. Looked up from germline, CDR1 is LGHDT and CDR2 is YNNKEL (reference sequence). The chain's CDR3 is CASSQGTSLGNEQFF. The CDR3 coding sequence is TGTGCCAGCAGCCAAGGGACTAGCCTCGGCAATGAGCAGTTCTTC.

V usage is TRBV4-1 and J usage is TRBJ2-4, with D unresolved. V dropped 3 bases and J dropped 1 base, with 16 bases sitting between them. Per the germline V gene, CDR1 is MGHRA and CDR2 is YSYEKL. CDR3 size: 17 residues. The CDR3 region is CASSHLLVQFAKNIQYF. The CDR3 DNA sequence: TGCGCCAGCAGCCACCTTCTAGTCCAGTTTGCCAAAAACATTCAGTACTTC.

The chain links TRBV4-1 to TRBJ2-1, with no clear D. Germline CDR1 and CDR2: MGHRA and YSYEKL. The CDR3 spans 16 residues. Trimming left V 0 bases short and J 0 bases short, with 9 bases between. CDR3 coding DNA: TGCGCCAGCAGCCAAGATGGAACTGACTCCTACAATGAGCAGTTCTTC. Translated: CASSQDGTDSYNEQFF.

This clonotype was counted between two and nine times. The V gene is TRBV4-1, the J gene TRBJ1-1; 8 positions agree with TRBD1. Germline V lookup: CDR1 MGHRA, CDR2 YSYEKL. The CDR3 spans 15 residues. V was pared by 1 base and J by 5 bases, with 6 bases of the junction left unmatched. CDR3 DNA sequence: TGCGCCAGCAGCCAAGCCCCAGGGGGCGGAACTGAAGCTTTCTTT. Translation: CASSQAPGGGTEAFF.

This clonotype was seen ten or more times. The J gene is TRBJ2-2, the V gene TRBV29-1; D uncertain. The CDR3 contains 13 residues. V was trimmed by 2 bases and J by 0 bases, leaving 4 bases between them. Germline lookup yields CDR1 SQVTM and CDR2 ANQGSEA. The CDR3 region has the DNA TGCAGCGTTGAATGGGCGAACACCGGGGAGCTGTTTTTT. Translation: CSVEWANTGELFF.

V is TRBV7-9 and J is TRBJ2-3; possibly TRBD1 or TRBD2 for D (5 bases each). The germline V and J ends were trimmed by 3 bases and 0 bases, with 10 bases remaining between them. Germline CDR1 reads SEHNR; CDR2 reads FQNEAQ (reference sequence). There are 15 residues in the CDR3. The CDR3 spells CASSFGTTSTDTQYF. CDR3 DNA: TGTGCCAGCAGCTTCGGGACGACTAGCACAGATACGCAGTATTTT.

The V call is TRBV29-1, the J call TRBJ1-1; 8 nucleotides align to TRBD1. CDR1 is SQVTM, CDR2 ANQGSEA, per germline. This CDR3 is built from 15 residues. The trim removed 4 bases at V and 1 base at J, leaving 8 bases unmatched. The CDR3 nucleotides are TGCAGCGTTGGGGAATGGACAGGGCAGAACACTGAAGCTTTCTTT. Its protein product is CSVGEWTGQNTEAFF.

The J gene is TRBJ2-5, the V gene TRBV21-1; the table's TRBD1 call for D was not verified on the DNA. TRBV21-1 is an annotated pseudogene. This CDR3 contains 14 residues. The CDR3 reads CASSKARQMKTQYF. CDR3 bases: TGTGCCAGCAGCAAAGCTCGACAGATGAAGACCCAGTACTTC.

This clonotype was counted a few times. The chain has TRBV5-1 and TRBJ2-1; D gene unclear. CDR3 length: 15 amino acids. V was clipped by 1 base and J by 8 bases, with 16 bases between them. The germline V gene has CDR1 SGHRS and CDR2 YFSETQ. Here the CDR3 DNA reads TGCGCCAGCAGCTTGCTCCTCCGAGAAGTGGATGAGCAGTTCTTC. Protein product: CASSLLLREVDEQFF.

This clonotype was observed many times. The chain recombines TRBV7-2 with TRBJ2-7; D not resolved. Per the germline V gene, CDR1 is SGHTA and CDR2 is FQGNSA. This CDR3 has 10 amino acids. V dropped 5 bases and J dropped 3 bases, with 2 bases sitting between them. CDR3 residues: CASSGYEQYF. CDR3 nucleotide sequence: TGTGCCAGCAGCGGCTACGAGCAGTACTTC.